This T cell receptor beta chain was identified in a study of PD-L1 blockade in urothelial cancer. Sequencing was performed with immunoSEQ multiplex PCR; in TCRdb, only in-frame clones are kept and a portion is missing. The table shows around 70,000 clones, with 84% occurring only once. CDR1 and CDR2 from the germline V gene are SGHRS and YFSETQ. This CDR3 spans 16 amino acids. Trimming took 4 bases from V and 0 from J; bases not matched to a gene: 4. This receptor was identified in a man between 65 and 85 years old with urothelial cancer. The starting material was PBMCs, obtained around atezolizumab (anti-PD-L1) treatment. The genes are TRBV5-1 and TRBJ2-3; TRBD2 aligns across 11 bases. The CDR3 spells CASSPGLAGSTDTQYF. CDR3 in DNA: TGCGCCAGCAGCCCCGGACTAGCGGGTAGCACAGATACGCAGTATTTT.